Sequencing of this T cell receptor beta chain was carried out in a study of human T cells and chemical hapten exposure. Study results and caveats: TCRs whose frequency exceeded 1 in 1000 remained the same following DPC sensitization. Every donor had alopecia, and their immune response may therefore differ from healthy people's.

This clonotype showed up just a few times. Its target is not known. Individual cDNA molecules in this library carried unique molecular identifiers. In the authors' methods: Samples held a median of around 100,000 TCRs, range roughly 23,224–700,000. TCRdb recomputed calls from the RACE reads with MiXCR, one row per CDR3 protein. TCRdb assigned the V and J calls; the authors' analysis was not used. The table has fewer than 200,000 distinct CDR3 sequences, around a quarter seen once. Sample time point: patch test 3, about 24 weeks after DPC sensitization. Specified treatment: therapeutic diphenylcyclopropenone sensitization with weekly scalp DPC. Germline loops: CDR1 LGHNA, CDR2 YSLEER. V was trimmed by 1 base and J by 6 bases, leaving 16 bases between them. The CDR3 is made up of 16 amino acids.

Sequences were derived from whole blood, sampled in connection with sensitization to the hapten diphenylcyclopropenone (DPC). The rearrangement uses TRBV4-3 and TRBJ2-1, with D tentatively TRBD2 (5 bases). The source of this sequence is a woman aged 18-30 years with alopecia areata. Some clones in this sample may be carry-over from other donors' samples. CDR3 in amino acids: CASSQADRISVNEQFF. CDR3 DNA sequence: TGCGCCAGCAGCCAAGCAGACCGGATTAGCGTCAATGAGCAGTTCTTC.